A single sample gave rise to the 2 T cell receptor beta chains below, sequenced in a study of cytomegalovirus exposure and HLA in healthy donors. The PCR contained 60 Vbeta and 13 Jbeta primers. The data were produced by immunoSEQ multiplex PCR, yet TCRdb's version contains in-frame clones alone and is incomplete. Its table lists 45,000 to 60,000 clones. Sequencing was performed on PBMCs. These receptors originate from a male donor in good health and CMV-seronegative.

This chain connects TRBV27 to TRBJ1-2; possibly TRBD1 for D (6 bases). This CDR3 is built from 14 residues. Trimming shortened V by 6 bases and J by 4 bases, and 15 bases separated the two germline ends. Germline CDR1 is MNHEY and CDR2 is SMNVEV (reference sequence). This CDR3 is CASSLGGGSYGYTF. DNA of the CDR3: TGTGCCAGCAGCCTAGGGGGGGGCAGCTATGGCTACACCTTC.

The chain employs TRBV29-1 and TRBJ1-2; 8 bases line up with TRBD1. The CDR3 totals 14 residues. In germline, CDR1 is SQVTM, CDR2 ANQGSEA. V lost 0 bases, J lost 6 bases, and 6 bases stayed unmatched. DNA of the CDR3: TGCAGCGTTGAAGATCCGGGACAGGTCGATGGCTACACCTTC. This translates into CSVEDPGQVDGYTF.